The text below deals with one T cell receptor beta chain. Its specificity is not known. This entry is derived from a study of T cell clusters in autoimmune cytopenias. Study-wide findings and caveats: Physiological T cell clusters of healthy donors were apparently absent in primary autoimmune cytopenia patients. No cluster-lack signature appeared between secondary cytopenia and chronic lymphocytic leukemia patients, apparently due to lymphoma masking.

TRB amplification used approximately 270 ng of peripheral blood genomic DNA. TRB was amplified by touch-down multiplex PCR, primer pools A and B combined. No DNA is given; TCRdb re-called the multiplex PCR reads and lists each CDR3 protein once. This sample lists about 5,000 distinct CDR3 sequences; its ten largest clones have around half. Germline V gene lookup returns CDR1 SGHDT and CDR2 YYEEEE. This CDR3 has 16 residues. The same specimen was also included in a second study, on T cell repertoires in aging, cancer and after chemotherapy.

The genes are TRBV5-6 and TRBJ2-1; TCRdb reports TRBD1, a call that lacks DNA to check it against. The sequencing input was peripheral blood. The receptor was derived from a human donor in good health. CDR3 amino acids: CASSRGRPSSYNEQFF.